This TCR beta chain comes out of a study of blood T cell repertoires in COVID-19. Study details: Both acute and convalescent COVID-19 samples were obtained from the United States, Italy and Spain. Sources were T cells, B-cell-depleted T cells, or PBMCs; the material itself was cDNA or gDNA.

As processed by the authors: Estimated nucleated cell counts came from reference gene primer amplification. Produced via immunoSEQ multiplex PCR; TCRdb's table is partial and in-frame only. V, J and clone size derive from that table, while D and trimming were established from the DNA sequence. The data contain some 150,000 clones, over 60% of them singletons. Sequencing was done on a sample of peripheral blood. This TCR was recovered from a woman in her forties or fifties with active or convalescent COVID-19.

CDR3 loop: CASSIKWGGRTEAFF. The CDR3 DNA reads as TGTGCCAGTAGTATCAAATGGGGAGGAAGGACTGAAGCTTTCTTT. The rearrangement links TRBV19 to TRBJ1-1; no reliable D call. This CDR3 has 15 amino acids. Germline V lookup: CDR1 LNHDA, CDR2 SQIVND (reference sequence). V lost 3 bases and J lost 5, with 16 bases in between. The entire variable domain, with the rest obtained from reference TRBV19 and TRBJ1-1, is as follows: DGGITQSPKYLFRKEGQNVTLSCEQNLNHDAMYWYRQDPGQGLRLIYYSQIVNDFQKGDIAEGYSVSREKKESFPLTVTSAQKNPTAFYLCASSIKWGGRTEAFFGQGTRLTVV.